This note documents a single TCR beta chain sequence. Its specificity is unknown. The record originates from a study of graft-versus-host responses after intestinal transplantation. Study at large: Anti-thymocyte globulin induction was given to all recipients, followed by tacrolimus and steroids for approximately three years.

General study points: There was an association between peak levels of circulating GvH clones and early post-transplant HvG declines.

The CDR3 runs to 14 residues. Trimming left V 2 bases short and J 6 bases short, with 8 bases between. Per germline, CDR1 SEHNR and CDR2 FQNEAQ (reference sequence). Clones were read by immunoSEQ multiplex PCR, and TCRdb kept only the in-frame ones, dropping some. The sample yields fewer than 100,000 clones, about 84% seen once. The rearrangement links TRBV7-9 to TRBJ1-6; D is unresolved. The sequence came from a human patient who received an intestinal transplant, so some T cells may come from the graft donor. Sequenced here: PBMCs, sampled 255 days after intestinal transplant. CDR3 residues: CASSLIGFNSPLHF. The DNA for the CDR3 is TGTGCCAGCAGCTTAATAGGGTTTAATTCACCCCTCCACTTT.